These T cell receptor beta chains were read from a single sample in a study of beta chain features in type 1 diabetes. Libraries were prepared by immunoSEQ multiplex PCR; TCRdb keeps only in-frame clonotypes and omits some of them. The table records 150,000 to 200,000 clones, approximately 9.1% of them present only once. Sample: central memory CD4+ T cells from blood. The receptors were gathered from a woman under 40 with type 1 diabetes. CDR3s include the opening cysteine and the closing phenylalanine or tryptophan. A D gene is named only where the DNA matches it firmly. The size of a clone is reported for some rows only, either as once, few or many, or as a class for expanded clones.

TRBV30	-	TRBD2	TRBJ2-1	CAWSRLADTYNEQFF	TGTGCCTGGAGTAGACTAGCGGATACCTACAATGAGCAGTTCTTC
TRBV5-1	-	TRBD2	TRBJ2-1	CASSLGLDSYNEQFF	TGCGCCAGCAGCTTAGGACTAGACTCCTACAATGAGCAGTTCTTC
TRBV27	few	-	TRBJ2-4	CASSTRRSGNIQYF	TGTGCCAGCAGTACTAGGAGGAGCGGGAACATTCAGTACTTC
TRBV30	-	TRBD1	TRBJ2-6	CASHRDRGQTGANVLTF	TGTGCCTCTCACCGGGACAGGGGGCAGACTGGGGCCAACGTCCTAACTTTC
TRBV27	-	-	TRBJ1-1	CASSLSGGTEAFF	TGTGCCAGCAGTTTATCGGGGGGCACTGAAGCTTTCTTT
TRBV19	-	TRBD2	TRBJ2-3	CASSTSGDHTDTQYF	TGTGCCAGTAGTACTAGCGGGGATCACACAGATACGCAGTATTTT
TRBV5-1	few	TRBD2	TRBJ2-1	CASSLGETSGRGNEQFF	TGCGCCAGCAGCTTGGGAGAGACTAGCGGGAGAGGGAATGAGCAGTTCTTC
TRBV18	few	TRBD1	TRBJ1-2	CASSPQGQGASSGGYTF	TGTGCCAGCTCACCACAGGGACAGGGGGCATCTTCAGGTGGCTACACCTTC
TRBV9	-	TRBD2	TRBJ2-1	CASSGTSGRASGNEQFF	TGTGCCAGCAGTGGGACTAGCGGGAGGGCCTCGGGCAATGAGCAGTTCTTC
TRBV6-5	-	TRBD2	TRBJ2-3	CASSPKRGTDTQYF	TGTGCCAGCAGTCCTAAGCGGGGGACAGATACGCAGTATTTT
TRBV30	few	TRBD1	TRBJ2-7	CAWTSDRSHYEQYF	TGTGCCTGGACCTCGGACAGGAGCCATTACGAGCAGTACTTC
TRBV19	-	TRBD2	TRBJ2-1	CASSPRTSGRALNEQFF	TGTGCCAGTAGTCCCCGGACTAGCGGGAGGGCCTTGAATGAGCAGTTCTTC
TRBV5-1	few	TRBD1	TRBJ2-6	CASSSTGEFTRSGANVLTF	TGCGCCAGCAGCTCGACAGGGGAATTTACTAGGTCTGGGGCCAACGTCCTGACTTTC
TRBV7-9	many	TRBD2	TRBJ2-3	CASSLGLAGSADTQYF	TGTGCCAGCAGCTTAGGACTAGCGGGAAGCGCAGATACGCAGTATTTT
TRBV13	-	TRBD2	TRBJ2-1	CASSLAVGGRIHEQFF	TGTGCCAGCAGCTTAGCAGTTGGCGGGAGAATCCATGAGCAGTTCTTC
TRBV14	-	TRBD2	TRBJ2-4	CASSQTSGLINIQYF	TGTGCCAGCAGCCAAACTAGCGGGTTAATAAACATTCAGTACTTC
TRBV6-1	-	TRBD1	TRBJ1-2	CASNMDRVYGYTF	TGTGCCAGCAACATGGACAGGGTATATGGCTACACCTTC
TRBV27	few	TRBD1	TRBJ1-5	CASSSGQGEQPQHF	TGTGCCAGCAGCTCTGGACAGGGTGAACAGCCCCAGCATTTT